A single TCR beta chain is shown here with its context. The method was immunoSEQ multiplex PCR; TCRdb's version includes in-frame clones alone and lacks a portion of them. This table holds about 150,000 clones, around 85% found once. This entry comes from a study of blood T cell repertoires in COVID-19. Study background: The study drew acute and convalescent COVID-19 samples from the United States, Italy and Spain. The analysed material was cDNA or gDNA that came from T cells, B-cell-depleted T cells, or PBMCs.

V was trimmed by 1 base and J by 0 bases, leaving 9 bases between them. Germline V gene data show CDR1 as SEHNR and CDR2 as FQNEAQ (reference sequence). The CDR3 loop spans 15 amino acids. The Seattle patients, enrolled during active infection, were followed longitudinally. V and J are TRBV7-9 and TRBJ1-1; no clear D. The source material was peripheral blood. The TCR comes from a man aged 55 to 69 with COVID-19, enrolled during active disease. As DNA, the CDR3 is TGTGCCAGCAGCTTAGACAGTTTTATGAACACTGAAGCTTTCTTT. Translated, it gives CASSLDSFMNTEAFF.